The 20 T cell receptor beta chains reported below all come from one sample, sequenced in a study of tumor-infiltrating lymphocytes in glioblastoma multiforme. TCR beta libraries were built from RNA through three nested multiplex PCR rounds using modified ARM-PCR. Each CDR3 protein is one row after TCRdb ran MiXCR on the multiplex PCR reads. The data show 30,000 or so distinct CDR3 sequences, about 64% seen once. The sequenced sample consisted of brain tumor tissue. Every receptor here comes from a male donor with glioblastoma.

Concerning this clonotype: Without the conserved terminal phenylalanine or tryptophan, this CDR3 likely stems from a read error. This chain connects TRBV29-1 to TRBJ2-1; D is unresolved. V was trimmed by 4 bases and J by 3 bases, leaving 13 bases between them. CDR1 and CDR2 (germline): SQVTM, ANQGSEA. The CDR3 is 14 amino acids. As DNA, the CDR3 is TGCAGCGTTGGGACCACGACCAGCTACAATGAGCAGTTCTCC. Its translation: CSVGTTTSYNEQFS.

This clonotype was seen ten or more times. A much more abundant neighbour one base away suggests this may be a read error. The J gene is TRBJ2-1, the V gene TRBV6-5; possible D gene TRBD2, 6 bases. The germline gives CDR1 MNHEY, CDR2 SVGAGI. The CDR3 loop spans 14 amino acids. V lost 9 bases and J 6 bases, leaving 18 bases between the germline ends. The CDR3 sequence: CASWGGVMPNEQFF. The DNA of the CDR3 is TGTGCCAGTTGGGGCGGGGTTATGCCCAATGAGCAGTTCTTC.

A note on this clonotype: A much larger clone differs by one base, so this may be a read error. The chain recombines TRBV28 with TRBJ1-4; possible D gene TRBD1, 6 bases. Germline V gives CDR1 MDHEN, CDR2 SYDVKM. CDR3 length equals 13 residues. The CDR3 sequence: CAGSDRMDEKLFF. The DNA for the CDR3 is TGTGCCGGCAGCGACAGGATGGATGAAAAACTGTTTTTT.

By sample share, this clonotype is large. This chain connects TRBV11-3 to TRBJ2-1; 8 bases align to TRBD1. J lost 4 bases, V lost 1 base, and 9 bases had no gene match. The CDR3 is made up of 17 amino acids. Germline V gene sequence: CDR1 SGHNT, CDR2 YENEEA. CDR3 in DNA: TGTGCCAGCAGCTTAGGTGAAGGACAGGGATTATACAATGAGCAGTTCTTC. Residues: CASSLGEGQGLYNEQFF.

The gene calls are TRBV6-8 and TRBJ2-2, with a tentative D call TRBD2 (6 bases). V was trimmed by 7 bases and J by 5 bases, leaving 20 bases between them. Germline V lookup: CDR1 MNHGY, CDR2 SAAAGT. The CDR3 contains 16 residues. CDR3 nucleotide sequence: TGTGCCAGCAAGATGGCCCCGGGAGTAGAGACCGGGGAGCTGTTTTTT. Protein: CASKMAPGVETGELFF.

This clonotype has ten or more counts. The V and J genes are TRBV4-1 and TRBJ2-5; TRBD2 matches 7 bases. This CDR3 is built from 17 residues. The germline V gene has CDR1 MGHRA and CDR2 YSYEKL. Losses at the gene ends were 0 bases for V and 3 bases for J; bases not matched to a gene: 10. The CDR3, as DNA: TGCGCCAGCAGCCAAGAAATCACCGGACTAGGGGAAGAGACCCAGTACTTC. The encoded protein is CASSQEITGLGEETQYF.

The genes are TRBV5-6 and TRBJ1-5; 12 bases map to TRBD1. This CDR3 is 15 amino acids long. In germline, CDR1 is SGHDT, CDR2 YYEEEE. With 3 bases clipped from V and 8 bases from J, the junction kept 6 bases outside the gene matches. CDR3 sequence reads: CASSYGTGGGKPQHF. The CDR3, as DNA: TGTGCCAGCAGCTACGGGACAGGGGGCGGTAAGCCCCAGCATTTT.

The chain has TRBV20-1 and TRBJ2-7; 9 nucleotides agree with TRBD1. J lost 1 base, V lost 4 bases, and 5 bases had no gene match. The CDR3 spans 14 residues. Germline V gene data show CDR1 as DFQATT and CDR2 as SNEGSKA (reference sequence). The CDR3 bases are TGCAGTGCTACTGGGACAGGGATATCCTACGAGCAGTACTTC. Protein product: CSATGTGISYEQYF.

Worth noting for this clonotype: Germline and junction disagree at one end, which may indicate a read error. V and J are TRBV11-2 and TRBJ2-1, with D tentatively TRBD2 (6 bases). The CDR3 spans 18 residues. The V gene's germline CDR1 is SGHAT and CDR2 FQNNGV. CDR3 sequence reads: CASGLVSGGKGSYNEQFF. CDR3 DNA sequence: TGTGCCAGCGGCTTAGTTTCTGGCGGGAAGGGTTCCTACAATGAGCAGTTCTTC.

This clonotype has only a few counts. The CDR3 end shows no conserved phenylalanine or tryptophan, and so a read error is likely. The DNA is omitted, as the CDR3 cannot be located on it reliably, and the CDR3 follows TCRdb's listing. This rearrangement joins TRBV10-2 to TRBJ2-2; TRBD1 was called by the table and not checked on the DNA. The CDR3 length is 11 residues, termini included. Germline V gene data show CDR1 as WSHSY and CDR2 as SAAADI. CDR3 sequence reads: CASSPLGELFS.

This chain joins TRBV13 and TRBJ2-1; D perhaps matches TRBD2 (5 bases). V was cut by 5 bases and J by 9 bases, with 11 bases left in between. Per germline, CDR1 PRHDT and CDR2 FYEKMQ (reference sequence). The CDR3 consists of 12 residues. CDR3 sequence: CASSVSEAEQFF. The DNA of the CDR3 is TGTGCCAGCAGCGTTAGCGAGGCTGAGCAGTTCTTC.

This clonotype was seen only a few times. A read error may explain this, as a much larger clone is one base away. This chain joins TRBV12-3 or TRBV12-4 and TRBJ2-5, with D possibly matching TRBD2 (6 bases). CDR3 length equals 16 residues. V lost 5 bases and J 2 bases, leaving 18 bases between the germline ends. The CDR3 DNA reads TGTGCCAGCAGTCCCGGGACTGGTCGTTCGCAAGAGACCCAGTACTTC. It encodes CASSPGTGRSQETQYF.

By share, this clonotype ranks as medium-sized. CDR3 loop: CASSQGAVDGTAKNIQYF. The CDR3 coding sequence is TGTGCCAGCAGCCAGGGAGCGGTTGACGGGACTGCCAAAAACATTCAGTACTTC. The chain carries TRBV4-2 and TRBJ2-4; D may be TRBD2 (6 bases). V was clipped by 3 bases and J by 1 base, with 19 bases between them. Per the germline V gene, CDR1 is LGHNA and CDR2 is YNFKEQ. This CDR3 has 18 amino acids.

Concerning this clonotype itself: A much larger clone lies one base from this, so it may be a read error. The CDR3 DNA is TGTGCCAGCAGCCCACAGGAAAATCAGCCCCAGCATTTT. This sequence encodes CASSPQENQPQHF. The rearrangement uses TRBV7-9 and TRBJ1-5; TRBD1 is a possible D gene (5 bases). Germline V gives CDR1 SEHNR, CDR2 FQNEAQ (reference sequence). This CDR3 spans 13 amino acids. Trimming stripped 5 bases from V and 4 bases from J, with 9 bases between.

This clonotype occurred once. The rearrangement uses TRBV5-1 and TRBJ2-7; maybe TRBD1 (6 bases). V was cut by 7 bases and J by 10 bases, with 27 bases left in between. CDR3 length: 15 residues. The V gene's germline CDR1 is SGHRS and CDR2 YFSETQ. This CDR3 reads CASVRLDRMLEDQYF. The CDR3 DNA reads TGCGCCAGCGTCCGATTGGACAGAATGCTTGAAGATCAGTACTTC. Complete variable domain (other parts from reference TRBV5-1 and TRBJ2-7): KAGVTQTPRYLIKTRGQQVTLSCSPISGHRSVSWYQQTPGQGLQFLFEYFSETQRNKGNFPGRFSGRQFSNSRSEMNVSTLELGDSALYLCASVRLDRMLEDQYFGPGTRLTVT.

V and J are TRBV11-2 and TRBJ2-7; D unclear. This CDR3 is built from 14 residues. CDR1 is SGHAT and CDR2 is FQNNGV in the germline V gene. V lost 0 bases and J lost 5, with 11 bases in between. CDR3 nucleotide sequence: TGTGCCAGCAGCTTAGACTCTGGGGTCGACGAGCAGTACTTC. This gives the protein CASSLDSGVDEQYF. The full variable domain, rest sourced from reference TRBV11-2 and TRBJ2-7, is EAGVAQSPRYKIIEKRQSVAFWCNPISGHATLYWYQQILGQGPKLLIQFQNNGVVDDSQLPKDRFSAERLKGVDSTLKIQPAKLEDSAVYLCASSLDSGVDEQYFGPGTRLTVT.

In this sample, this clonotype turned up a few times. J is TRBJ1-3 and V is TRBV7-6; the D is unclear. V was pared by 1 base and J by 3 bases, with 7 bases between. This CDR3 region has 14 residues. Germline values: CDR1 SGHVS, CDR2 FNYEAQ. The CDR3 coding sequence is TGTGCCAGCAGCTTAGAATCTGTTGGAAACACCATATATTTT. Amino acid sequence: CASSLESVGNTIYF.

The chain couples TRBV19 to TRBJ1-1, with D tentatively TRBD1 (5 bases). Germline V gives CDR1 LNHDA, CDR2 SQIVND (reference sequence). This CDR3 region has 13 residues. Between the trimmed V and J ends, which lost 6 bases and 6 bases, there was a span of 14 bases. The DNA of the CDR3 is TGTGCCAGTAGCCGACAGTTTACCCCTGAAGCTTTCTTT. Encoded protein: CASSRQFTPEAFF.

The V and J genes are TRBV7-6 and TRBJ2-3; maybe TRBD2 (7 bases). The CDR3 has 17 residues. Germline lookup yields CDR1 SGHVS and CDR2 FNYEAQ. Trimming took 8 bases from V and 5 from J, leaving 26 bases between them. The CDR3 DNA follows: TGTGCCAGCGGTTCCTCGTGGGGAGGGGGGGACATAGATACGCAGTATTTT. The encoded protein is CASGSSWGGGDIDTQYF.

A note on this clonotype: This may be a read error: a much more frequent sequence differs by one nucleotide. The rearrangement joins TRBV7-8 to TRBJ2-1, with 7 bases identical to TRBD2. This CDR3 is 17 amino acids long. Germline CDR1 SGHVS, CDR2 FQNEAQ. V trimming: 7 bases; J trimming: 9 bases; junction bases outside the gene matches: 21. CDR3 protein: CASNSSFLAGVQVEQFF. As DNA, the CDR3 is TGTGCCAGCAACTCCTCCTTTTTGGCGGGAGTTCAAGTTGAGCAGTTCTTC.